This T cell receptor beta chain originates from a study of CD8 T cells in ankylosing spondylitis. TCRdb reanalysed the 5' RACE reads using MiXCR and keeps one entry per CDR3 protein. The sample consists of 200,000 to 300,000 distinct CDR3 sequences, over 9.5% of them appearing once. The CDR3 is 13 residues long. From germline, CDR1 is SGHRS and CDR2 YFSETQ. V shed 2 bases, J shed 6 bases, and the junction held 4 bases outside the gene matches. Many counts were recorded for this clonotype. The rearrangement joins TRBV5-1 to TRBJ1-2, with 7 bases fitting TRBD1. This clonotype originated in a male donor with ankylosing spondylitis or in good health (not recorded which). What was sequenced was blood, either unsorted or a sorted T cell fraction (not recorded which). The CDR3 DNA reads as TGCGCCAGCAGCTTCCAGGGGGAGGATGGCTACACCTTC. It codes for CASSFQGEDGYTF.